This T cell receptor beta chain was sequenced for a study of T-cell reconstitution after alpha-beta-depleted transplantation in children. The CDR3 is made up of 18 amino acids. Germline lookup yields CDR1 LGHNA and CDR2 YSLEER. The V segment lost 0 bases and the J segment 3 bases; nucleotides outside the gene matches: 12. Preparing the TCRbeta library involved the use of unique molecular identifiers. TCRdb re-analysed the PCR reads in MiXCR, keeping a single row per CDR3 protein. The profile shows a few hundred thousand distinct CDR3 sequences, about a tenth of them singletons. This rearrangement joins TRBV4-3 to TRBJ1-2; 8 nucleotides align to TRBD1. This sequence originates from a human donor who donated a stem cell graft to a child with acute lymphoblastic leukemia. Here the sequenced sample was PBMCs from the stem cell graft donor, taken from the stem cell graft. CDR3 sequence reads: CASSQDGVADRVDYGYTF. The CDR3 DNA is TGCGCCAGCAGCCAAGATGGGGTGGCGGACAGGGTCGACTATGGCTACACCTTC.